The next 23 T cell receptor beta chains were all read from a single sample in a study of cytomegalovirus exposure and HLA in healthy donors. PCR used 60 Vbeta primers and 13 Jbeta primers. The data were produced by immunoSEQ multiplex PCR, yet TCRdb's version contains in-frame clones alone and is incomplete. This sample has around 230,000 clones, with approximately 79% found just once. Sequences were obtained from PBMCs. These receptor sequences come from a male donor in good health and CMV-seronegative.

The chain joins TRBV28 to TRBJ1-2; no clear D. Trimming cost V 6 bases and J 0 bases, with 8 bases left between them. The germline CDR1 and CDR2 sequences are MDHEN and SYDVKM. The CDR3 is 13 amino acids. CDR3 protein: CASSQDANYGYTF. The DNA of the CDR3 is TGTGCCAGCAGCCAGGATGCTAACTATGGCTACACCTTC.

The chain recombines TRBV6-4 with TRBJ1-6; D is perhaps TRBD1 (5 bases). CDR1 is MRHNA and CDR2 is SNTAGT in the germline V gene. The V end lost 6 bases, the J end lost 10 bases, and 19 bases lay between the germline ends. The CDR3 is 15 residues long. The DNA for the CDR3 is TGTGCCAGCAGCAACGACGGGGGAGGTCGATCACCCCTCCACTTT. This encodes CASSNDGGGRSPLHF.

This clone was seen more than once but under ten times. The V and J genes are TRBV28 and TRBJ2-7, with 7 bases matching TRBD1. Germline CDR1 and CDR2: MDHEN and SYDVKM. CDR3 length: 16 residues. V trimming: 1 base; J trimming: 0 bases; junction bases outside the gene matches: 6. CDR3 DNA: TGTGCCAGCAGTTTATTCCGGACAGGAAACTCCTACGAGCAGTACTTC. Encoded protein: CASSLFRTGNSYEQYF.

To note about this clone: A junction boundary mismatches the germline segment, possibly from a read error. Other DNA sequences in the same sample also yield this CDR3. The CDR3 loop is CASSLGTDYGYTF. CDR3 nucleotides: TGTGCCAGCAGTTTAGGGACAGACTATGGCTACACCTTC. This rearrangement joins TRBV7-9 to TRBJ1-2; 7 bases align to TRBD1. There are 13 residues in the CDR3. Germline loops: CDR1 SEHNR, CDR2 FQNEAQ (reference sequence). Looking up the rest from reference TRBV7-9 and TRBJ1-2 gives the full variable domain: DTGVSQNPRHKITKRGQNVTFRCDPISEHNRLYWYRQTLGQGPEFLTYFQNEAQLEKSRLLSDRFSAERPKGSFSTLEIQRTEQGDSAMYLCASSLGTDYGYTFGSGTRLTVV.

This clone has just a few counts. V and J are TRBV7-9 and TRBJ2-2; 11 positions match TRBD1. With V trimmed by 4 bases and J by 2 bases, 3 bases remained unmatched. This CDR3 contains 16 residues. Germline assignment: CDR1 SEHNR and CDR2 FQNEAQ (reference sequence). The CDR3: CASSWGQGDNTGELFF. The CDR3 region has the DNA TGTGCCAGCAGCTGGGGACAGGGGGATAACACCGGGGAGCTGTTTTTT.

V is TRBV28 and J is TRBJ2-1; D gene ambiguous. The CDR3 is 17 amino acids. V was clipped by 6 bases and J by 4 bases, with 22 bases between them. Per germline, CDR1 MDHEN and CDR2 SYDVKM. CDR3 sequence (DNA): TGTGCCAGCAGAGTAATGACCGGGTCAGTAACATACAATGAGCAGTTCTTC. This translates into CASRVMTGSVTYNEQFF.

The chain is built from TRBV9 and TRBJ2-2; TRBD2 agrees at 7 bases. The CDR3 is made up of 15 amino acids. Germline CDR1 is SGDLS and CDR2 is YYNGEE. Trimming took 3 bases from V and 2 from J; bases not matched to a gene: 4. The CDR3 DNA reads as TGTGCCAGCAGCGGTGGGGACTACAACACCGGGGAGCTGTTTTTT. This codes for CASSGGDYNTGELFF.

The V and J genes are TRBV7-9 and TRBJ2-7; 7 nucleotides align to TRBD2. Germline V gene lookup returns CDR1 SEHNR and CDR2 FQNEAQ (reference sequence). The CDR3 is 16 amino acids. After removal of 5 bases from V and 0 bases from J, the junction contained 10 bases not matched to a gene. CDR3 sequence: CASSRLAGEPSYEQYF. In nucleotides, the CDR3 is TGTGCCAGCAGCCGCCTCGCGGGGGAACCCTCCTACGAGCAGTACTTC.

The chain uses TRBV27 and TRBJ2-7, with TRBD1 matching 11 bases. The CDR3 sequence is 14 residues long. The germline CDR1 and CDR2 sequences are MNHEY and SMNVEV (reference sequence). Unmatched junction bases numbered 7, after V lost 6 bases and J lost 6 bases. The CDR3 sequence: CASRAGTGGFEQYF. DNA for the CDR3: TGTGCCAGCAGGGCCGGGACAGGGGGTTTCGAGCAGTACTTC.

The gene calls are TRBV27 and TRBJ1-1; no definite D call. Germline CDR1 reads MNHEY; CDR2 reads SMNVEV (reference sequence). V was shortened by 8 bases and J by 4 bases, with 14 bases between the two germline ends. This CDR3 contains 13 residues. The CDR3 DNA is TGTGCCAGCGGCCGCGGGGTGGCCACTGAAGCTTTCTTT. Encoded protein: CASGRGVATEAFF.

This chain uses TRBV9 with TRBJ2-1; perhaps TRBD2 as D (6 bases). The CDR3 runs to 16 residues. Germline-derived CDR1 and CDR2 are SGDLS and YYNGEE. V gave up 4 bases and J gave up 8 bases, with 22 bases separating them. The CDR3 protein is CASSLLRDLVSHEQFF. DNA of the CDR3: TGTGCCAGCAGCTTACTCCGGGACTTAGTTTCCCATGAGCAGTTCTTC.

The chain combines TRBV5-4 with TRBJ1-5; 8 bases match TRBD1. The CDR3 has 15 amino acids. Trimming cost V 9 bases and J 5 bases; bases outside gene matches: 13. The germline V gene encodes CDR1 SGHNT and CDR2 YYREEE (reference sequence). CDR3 DNA sequence: TGTGCCACCGCAAGGGGACAGGAGGTCGATCAGCCCCAGCATTTT. It codes for CATARGQEVDQPQHF.

The rearrangement joins TRBV27 to TRBJ2-7; no clear D gene. The ends were cut back, 5 bases at V and 6 bases at J, with 11 bases in the middle. The V gene's germline CDR1 is MNHEY and CDR2 SMNVEV (reference sequence). The CDR3 totals 12 residues. Here the CDR3 reads CASSQALGEQYF. The CDR3 DNA is TGTGCCAGCAGTCAGGCGTTAGGCGAGCAGTACTTC.

The gene calls are TRBV19 and TRBJ2-5; D may be TRBD2 (5 bases). This CDR3 has 15 amino acids. Trimming stripped 1 base from V and 2 bases from J, with 11 bases between. Looked up from germline, CDR1 is LNHDA and CDR2 is SQIVND (reference sequence). CDR3 residues: CASSIGGQLQETQYF. CDR3 bases: TGTGCCAGTAGTATAGGAGGGCAGCTACAAGAGACCCAGTACTTC.

The chain joins TRBV7-9 to TRBJ2-1; tentative D call: TRBD2 (6 bases). Trimming took 1 base from V and 4 from J, leaving 14 bases between them. Germline-derived CDR1 and CDR2 are SEHNR and FQNEAQ (reference sequence). The CDR3 sequence is 16 residues long. CDR3 amino acids: CASSLGRGGLYNEQFF. The CDR3 DNA follows: TGTGCCAGCAGCTTAGGGCGTGGGGGACTTTACAATGAGCAGTTCTTC.

The V and J genes are TRBV5-4 and TRBJ1-1; no clear D gene. The CDR3 is made up of 13 amino acids. Trimming took 0 bases from V and 4 from J, leaving 7 bases between them. In germline, CDR1 is SGHNT, CDR2 YYREEE (reference sequence). The CDR3 DNA is TGTGCCAGCAGCTTGGGGGGAGCCACTGAAGCTTTCTTT. It encodes CASSLGGATEAFF.

The V gene is TRBV7-9, the J gene TRBJ1-1, with 7 bases that match TRBD1. With V trimmed by 5 bases and J by 0 bases, 12 bases remained unmatched. The CDR3 spans 17 residues. The germline V gene encodes CDR1 SEHNR and CDR2 FQNEAQ (reference sequence). The CDR3 DNA sequence: TGTGCCAGCAGCCAACGACCGGGACAGCCGATGAACACTGAAGCTTTCTTT. Amino acids: CASSQRPGQPMNTEAFF.

V gene TRBV4-3 combines with J gene TRBJ1-1; TRBD1 matches 7 bases. The germline CDR1 and CDR2 sequences are LGHNA and YSLEER. V shed 0 bases and J 0 bases; nucleotides not matched to a gene: 13. This CDR3 spans 19 amino acids. The chain's CDR3 is CASSQDSGTVGGLNTEAFF. DNA of the CDR3: TGCGCCAGCAGCCAAGATTCCGGGACAGTCGGCGGCCTGAACACTGAAGCTTTCTTT.

CDR3 DNA sequence: TGTGCCATCACCCAACAGGGGGCAGGCACTGAAGCTTTCTTT. Translated, it gives CAITQQGAGTEAFF. V and J are TRBV10-3 and TRBJ1-1, with 9 bases lining up with TRBD1. The length of the CDR3 is 14 residues. J was trimmed by 4 bases and V by 7 bases; bases with no gene match: 7. Germline loops: CDR1 ENHRY, CDR2 SYGVKD.

The chain uses TRBV28 and TRBJ1-2; possible D gene TRBD1, 6 bases. The CDR3 length is 17 residues. Between the trimmed V and J ends, which lost 10 bases and 5 bases, there was a span of 29 bases. In germline, CDR1 is MDHEN, CDR2 SYDVKM. The CDR3 reads CAIPLQDSPTGGYGYTF. The CDR3 DNA reads as TGTGCCATCCCCTTGCAGGACAGCCCTACCGGTGGTTATGGCTACACCTTC.

This sequence joins TRBV15 and TRBJ2-2, with D maybe TRBD2 (5 bases). This CDR3 contains 15 residues. V was shortened by 2 bases and J by 4 bases, with 11 bases between the two germline ends. Germline loops: CDR1 LNHNV, CDR2 YYDKDF (reference sequence). The CDR3 loop is CATSRHGKLTGELFF. The CDR3 DNA sequence: TGTGCCACCAGCAGACACGGGAAACTCACCGGGGAGCTGTTTTTT.

V usage is TRBV5-4 and J usage is TRBJ2-3, with 9 positions matching TRBD1. V lost 5 bases and J lost 0; bases outside the gene matches: 4. CDR3 length: 15 amino acids. The germline gives CDR1 SGHNT, CDR2 YYREEE (reference sequence). The CDR3 reads CASRQGAISTDTQYF. For the CDR3, the DNA is TGTGCCAGCAGACAGGGGGCAATCAGCACAGATACGCAGTATTTT. Supplemented by reference TRBV5-4 and TRBJ2-3, the full variable domain reads ETGVTQSPTHLIKTRGQQVTLRCSSQSGHNTVSWYQQALGQGPQFIFQYYREEENGRGNFPPRFSGLQFPNYSSELNVNALELDDSALYLCASRQGAISTDTQYFGPGTRLTVL.

The CDR3 is CASQLASGPTDTQYF. The CDR3 nucleotides are TGTGCCAGCCAACTGGCTAGCGGTCCCACAGATACGCAGTATTTT. This chain joins TRBV11-2 and TRBJ2-3; TRBD2 matches 7 bases. After removal of 8 bases from V and 2 bases from J, the junction contained 10 bases not matched to a gene. In germline, CDR1 is SGHAT, CDR2 FQNNGV. This CDR3 region has 15 residues.